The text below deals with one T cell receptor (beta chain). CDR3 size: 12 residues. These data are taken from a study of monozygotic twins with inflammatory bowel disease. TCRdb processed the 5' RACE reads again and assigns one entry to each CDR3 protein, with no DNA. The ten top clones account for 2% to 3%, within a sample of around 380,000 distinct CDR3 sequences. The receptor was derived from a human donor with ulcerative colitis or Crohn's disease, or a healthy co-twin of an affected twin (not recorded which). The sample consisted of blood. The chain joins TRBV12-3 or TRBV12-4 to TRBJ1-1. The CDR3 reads CASSPTRPEAFF.